One and the same sample provided the 30 T cell receptor beta chains below, sequenced in a study of T cells after yellow fever vaccination. TCRdb fed the 5' RACE reads into MiXCR, producing one record per CDR3 protein. Of about 320,000 distinct CDR3 sequences in the sample, under 15% were seen once. Sequences were derived from CD4+ T cells sorted from PBMCs, sampled 15 days after the yellow fever booster vaccination. Receptors were obtained from a man between 18 and 35 years old who received the YFV17D yellow fever vaccine.

The sample holds a few counts of this clonotype. This chain links TRBV20-1 with TRBJ2-3, with 7 bases matching TRBD1. Trimming cost V 6 bases and J 7 bases; bases outside gene matches: 7. The V gene's germline CDR1 is DFQATT and CDR2 SNEGSKA (reference sequence). The CDR3 consists of 12 residues. CDR3 in amino acids: CSAADRAHTQYF. In nucleotides, the CDR3 is TGCAGTGCCGCCGACAGGGCTCATACGCAGTATTTT.

The chain has TRBV12-3 or TRBV12-4 and TRBJ1-5; no definite D call. Trimming removed 6 bases from V and 5 bases from J, with 11 bases in between. This CDR3 contains 13 residues. The CDR3 is CASSAQKYQPQHF. CDR3 DNA sequence: TGTGCCAGCAGCGCACAGAAGTATCAGCCCCAGCATTTT.

The table lists this clonotype with many counts. The chain is built from TRBV4-3 and TRBJ2-2; D remains unclear. Germline V gene lookup returns CDR1 LGHNA and CDR2 YSLEER. The V end was cut by 3 bases, the J end by 6 bases, with 11 bases between. The CDR3 covers 14 residues. Here the CDR3 DNA reads TGCGCCAGCAGCCAGCAGTTTAGTTCCGGGGAGCTGTTTTTT. This encodes CASSQQFSSGELFF.

This clonotype was counted a few times. V gene TRBV6-6 combines with J gene TRBJ2-5; 12 bases line up with TRBD2. With 6 bases clipped from V and 7 bases from J, the junction kept 9 bases outside the gene matches. This CDR3 is 15 amino acids long. Germline CDR1 is MNHNY and CDR2 is SVGAGI (reference sequence). The CDR3 loop is CASSHGLAGKVTQYF. In DNA form, the CDR3 reads TGTGCCAGCAGCCACGGACTAGCGGGGAAGGTGACCCAGTACTTC.

This sequence joins TRBV5-1 and TRBJ2-1; tentatively, D is TRBD1 or TRBD2 (5 bases each). V lost 4 bases and J lost 0, with 11 bases in between. Germline values: CDR1 SGHRS, CDR2 YFSETQ. This CDR3 comprises 15 residues. CDR3 region: CASSPGTSSYNEQFF. The CDR3 DNA sequence: TGCGCCAGCAGCCCTGGGACCAGCTCCTACAATGAGCAGTTCTTC.

The chain employs TRBV20-1 and TRBJ1-1; D is unresolved. The CDR3 spans 13 residues. Per the germline V gene, CDR1 is DFQATT and CDR2 is SNEGSKA (reference sequence). Deletions cut 0 bases from V and 1 base from J, with 6 bases between. CDR3 nucleotide sequence: TGCAGTGCTAGAGATCCCAGGAACACTGAAGCTTTCTTT. It specifies CSARDPRNTEAFF.

The chain combines TRBV4-2 with TRBJ1-2; 9 nucleotides align to TRBD1. The germline V gene encodes CDR1 LGHNA and CDR2 YNFKEQ. The CDR3 length is 15 residues. V lost 3 bases, J lost 4 bases, and 6 bases stayed unmatched. CDR3 sequence (DNA): TGTGCCAGCAGCCAGACAGGGGGTCTCTTCTATGGCTACACCTTC. This encodes CASSQTGGLFYGYTF.

The rearrangement uses TRBV14 and TRBJ1-6; unclear D gene. CDR3 length equals 14 residues. Trimming pared 4 bases from V and 9 bases from J, leaving 13 bases between. Germline lookup yields CDR1 SGHDN and CDR2 FVKESK. CDR3: CASSPLPGGSPLHF. The CDR3 DNA sequence: TGTGCCAGCAGCCCCCTCCCAGGCGGTTCACCCCTCCACTTT.

This chain links TRBV6-2 or TRBV6-3 with TRBJ2-5; 9 bases line up with TRBD1. V lost 4 bases to trimming and J lost 4 bases; unmatched junction nucleotides: 7. This CDR3 has 15 residues. Germline assignment: CDR1 MNHEY and CDR2 SVGEGT. DNA for the CDR3: TGTGCCAGCAGTTGGGACAGGGAACTTGCAGAGACCCAGTACTTC. Translated: CASSWDRELAETQYF.

This clonotype appeared many times. CDR3 sequence reads: CASSRGQQETQYF. In DNA, the CDR3 is TGCGCCAGCAGCAGAGGACAGCAAGAGACCCAGTACTTC. This chain joins TRBV5-1 and TRBJ2-5, with D tentatively TRBD1 (6 bases). Looked up from germline, CDR1 is SGHRS and CDR2 is YFSETQ. Deletions cut 4 bases from V and 2 bases from J, with 9 bases between. The CDR3 runs 13 residues.

In this sample, this clonotype turned up a few times. The chain uses TRBV7-6 and TRBJ2-2; D is unclear. The CDR3 runs to 16 residues. Per germline, CDR1 SGHVS and CDR2 FNYEAQ. Trimming pared 5 bases from V and 8 bases from J, leaving 21 bases between. The CDR3 protein is CASSALGTTPQGELFF. In DNA form, the CDR3 reads TGTGCCAGCAGCGCCCTGGGCACCACTCCTCAAGGGGAGCTGTTTTTT.

This clonotype was picked up a small number of times. The rearrangement links TRBV29-1 to TRBJ2-2; D call uncertain. The V gene's germline CDR1 is SQVTM and CDR2 ANQGSEA. V was clipped by 4 bases and J by 7 bases, with 7 bases between them. CDR3 length: 11 amino acids. DNA of the CDR3: TGCAGCGTTGGAGAAATCGGGGAGCTGTTTTTT. The encoded protein is CSVGEIGELFF.

This chain uses TRBV6-2 or TRBV6-3 with TRBJ2-1; 10 bases align to TRBD2. Germline CDR1 reads MNHEY; CDR2 reads SVGEGT. This CDR3 is 15 amino acids long. Trimming took 7 bases from V and 4 from J; bases not matched to a gene: 7. CDR3 nucleotides: TGTGCCAGCATATATAGCGGGGGGCTTTACAATGAGCAGTTCTTC. Protein product: CASIYSGGLYNEQFF.

V usage is TRBV27 and J usage is TRBJ1-1; a weak D match, TRBD1 (6 bases). From germline, CDR1 is MNHEY and CDR2 SMNVEV (reference sequence). CDR3 length: 13 residues. Deletions cut 3 bases from V and 4 bases from J, with 9 bases between. The CDR3 is CASSFRGPTEAFF. The CDR3 DNA follows: TGTGCCAGCAGTTTCCGGGGGCCCACTGAAGCTTTCTTT.

This chain connects TRBV3-1 to TRBJ2-1, with D unresolved. Germline V gene sequence: CDR1 LGHDT, CDR2 YNNKEL (reference sequence). The ends were cut back, 0 bases at V and 4 bases at J, with 10 bases in the middle. This CDR3 has 15 amino acids. The CDR3 region is CASSQDPRGYNEQFF. CDR3 in DNA: TGTGCCAGCAGCCAAGACCCGCGAGGATACAATGAGCAGTTCTTC.

The chain couples TRBV7-2 to TRBJ2-6; D is unresolved. The V end lost 4 bases, the J end lost 0 bases, and 4 bases lay between the germline ends. Germline V gene data show CDR1 as SGHTA and CDR2 as FQGNSA. CDR3 length equals 14 residues. CDR3 region: CASSSHSGANVLTF. CDR3 nucleotides: TGTGCCAGCAGCTCTCACTCTGGGGCCAACGTCCTGACTTTC.

This clonotype was picked up a small number of times. The rearrangement joins TRBV20-1 to TRBJ2-1, with 10 bases lining up with TRBD2. Germline V gene lookup returns CDR1 DFQATT and CDR2 SNEGSKA (reference sequence). The CDR3 contains 16 residues. V shed 0 bases, J shed 6 bases, and the junction held 8 bases outside the gene matches. The CDR3 here is CSARDWKRGGPNEQFF. CDR3 nucleotides: TGCAGTGCTAGAGATTGGAAGCGGGGGGGACCCAATGAGCAGTTCTTC.

This clonotype has more than one count but fewer than ten. V is TRBV20-1 and J is TRBJ2-3; TRBD2 matches 11 bases. Per the germline V gene, CDR1 is DFQATT and CDR2 is SNEGSKA (reference sequence). The CDR3 runs to 14 residues. The J segment lost 1 base and the V segment lost 6 bases, leaving 3 bases of the junction unmatched. This chain's CDR3 is CSAKTSGGTDTQYF. CDR3 in DNA: TGCAGTGCCAAGACTAGCGGGGGCACAGATACGCAGTATTTT.

In its sample, this clonotype was seen a few times. V and J are TRBV20-1 and TRBJ1-5; D is possibly TRBD1 (5 bases). The V and J ends lost 6 bases and 4 bases respectively, with 16 bases between them. Germline lookup yields CDR1 DFQATT and CDR2 SNEGSKA (reference sequence). This CDR3 spans 14 amino acids. CDR3 region: CSAADLGGNQPQHF. CDR3 bases: TGCAGTGCCGCTGACCTGGGGGGGAATCAGCCCCAGCATTTT.

This clonotype has ten or more counts. This chain joins TRBV4-2 and TRBJ1-3, with D unclear. The germline CDR1 and CDR2 sequences are LGHNA and YNFKEQ. Trimming took 2 bases from V and 4 from J, leaving 15 bases between them. The CDR3 consists of 16 residues. The CDR3, as DNA: TGTGCCAGCAGCCAATTCGGATCTGGCGGGGGAAACACCATATATTTT. It encodes CASSQFGSGGGNTIYF.

Details on this clonotype: A read error may explain this, as a much larger clone is one base away. The chain combines TRBV10-3 with TRBJ2-3, with D uncertain. Germline V CDR1 and CDR2: ENHRY, SYGVKD. The CDR3 covers 15 residues. DNA for the CDR3: TGTGCCATCAGCGATAACCTGAGTTTTGGAGATACGCTGTATTTT. As protein: CAISDNLSFGDTLYF.

The chain uses TRBV20-1 and TRBJ2-2; tentatively, D is TRBD1 or TRBD2 (5 bases each). The CDR3 runs 16 residues. Germline values: CDR1 DFQATT, CDR2 SNEGSKA (reference sequence). V was pared by 6 bases and J by 0 bases, with 17 bases between. CDR3 bases: TGCAGTGCACCGAGGGGTGGCAGGGCGAACACCGGGGAGCTGTTTTTT. This sequence encodes CSAPRGGRANTGELFF.

The gene calls are TRBV20-1 and TRBJ1-2, with a tentative D call TRBD1 (6 bases). CDR1 and CDR2 (germline): DFQATT, SNEGSKA (reference sequence). CDR3 size: 13 residues. V dropped 6 bases and J dropped 8 bases, with 19 bases sitting between them. CDR3 sequence reads: CSAAKSDSLGYTF. CDR3 DNA: TGCAGTGCCGCTAAGTCGGACAGCCTGGGCTACACCTTC.

The J gene is TRBJ2-5, the V gene TRBV24-1; D might be TRBD1 or TRBD2, each matching 7 bases. Between the trimmed V and J ends, which lost 3 bases and 3 bases, there was a span of 16 bases. CDR1 and CDR2 from the germline V gene are KGHDR and SFDVKD. The CDR3 length is 16 residues. The CDR3 coding sequence is TGTGCCACCAGTGATGCTCGACAGGGAGGGGAAGAGACCCAGTACTTC. Encoded protein: CATSDARQGGEETQYF.

The J gene is TRBJ1-5, the V gene TRBV29-1, with a tentative D call TRBD1 (5 bases). CDR3 length: 13 residues. Germline V gene lookup returns CDR1 SQVTM and CDR2 ANQGSEA. V dropped 6 bases and J dropped 6 bases, with 15 bases sitting between them. The CDR3 DNA follows: TGCAGCGTAAGGGAACAGGAGTCTCAGCCCCAGCATTTT. The encoded protein is CSVREQESQPQHF.

The table lists this clonotype with many counts. V usage is TRBV2 and J usage is TRBJ2-2; D not certain. The CDR3 length is 11 residues. V was trimmed by 6 bases and J by 7 bases, leaving 6 bases between them. Germline assignment: CDR1 SNHLY and CDR2 FYNNEI. CDR3 bases: TGTGCCAGCAGCATGAGCGGGGAGCTGTTTTTT. The encoded protein is CASSMSGELFF.

This clonotype was seen repeatedly, ten times or more. The chain recombines TRBV5-1 with TRBJ2-1; TRBD1 agrees at 8 bases. Trimming cost V 4 bases and J 7 bases; bases outside gene matches: 7. This CDR3 comprises 14 residues. CDR1 and CDR2 (germline): SGHRS, YFSETQ. DNA of the CDR3: TGCGCCAGCAGCAAGGACAGGGTCTTTAATGAGCAGTTCTTC. Amino acid sequence: CASSKDRVFNEQFF.

Concerning this clonotype itself: An end of the junction differs from the germline gene, which may be a read error. J is TRBJ2-7 and V is TRBV7-2; 7 bases match TRBD2. The CDR3 contains 12 residues. Germline V CDR1 and CDR2: SGHTA, FQGNSA. This CDR3 reads CASSLYGGTQAF. For the CDR3, the DNA is TGTGCCAGCAGCTTATACGGGGGGACGCAGGCCTTC.

The V and J genes are TRBV5-1 and TRBJ2-5; D is possibly TRBD1 or TRBD2 (7 bases each). The V end lost 3 bases, the J end lost 5 bases, and 17 bases lay between the germline ends. The V gene's germline CDR1 is SGHRS and CDR2 YFSETQ. CDR3 length: 15 amino acids. The CDR3 coding sequence is TGCGCCAGCAGCTACATAACAGGGGAGGGGGAGACCCAGTACTTC. It encodes CASSYITGEGETQYF.

This clonotype was found many times. J is TRBJ1-4 and V is TRBV7-6, with D tentatively TRBD1 (6 bases). CDR1 and CDR2 from the germline V gene are SGHVS and FNYEAQ. This CDR3 is 15 amino acids long. Trimming left V 8 bases short and J 6 bases short, with 19 bases between. The CDR3 sequence: CASGGYRADHEKLFF. The CDR3 DNA is TGTGCCAGCGGAGGCTACAGGGCCGATCATGAAAAACTGTTTTTT.